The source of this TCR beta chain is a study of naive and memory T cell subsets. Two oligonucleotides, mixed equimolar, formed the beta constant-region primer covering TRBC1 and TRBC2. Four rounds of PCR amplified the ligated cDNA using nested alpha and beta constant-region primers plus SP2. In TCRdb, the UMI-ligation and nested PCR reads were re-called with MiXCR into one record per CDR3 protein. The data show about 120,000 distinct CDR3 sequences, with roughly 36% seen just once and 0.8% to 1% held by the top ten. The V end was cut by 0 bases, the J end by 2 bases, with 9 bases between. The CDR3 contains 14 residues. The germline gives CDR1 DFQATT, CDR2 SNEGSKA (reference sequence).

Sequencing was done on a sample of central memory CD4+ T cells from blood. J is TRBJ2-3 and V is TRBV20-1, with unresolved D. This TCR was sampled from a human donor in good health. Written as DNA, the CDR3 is TGCAGTGCTAGAGATCGCGAATACACAGATACGCAGTATTTT. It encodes CSARDREYTDTQYF.